This TCR beta chain was captured in a study of OX40 agonist ivuxolimab in advanced cancers. Study-wide background: Ivuxolimab, an agonist antibody against OX40 (CD134), was given to patients. Patients in the trial were receiving intravenous ivuxolimab every 2 weeks, at doses of 0.01 to 10 mg/kg. Melanoma, hepatocellular carcinoma, head and neck or renal cell cancer occurred in dose-escalation patients.

The protocol was immunoSEQ multiplex PCR, while the TCRdb copy is restricted to in-frame clones and leaves out a portion. The table includes 65,000 to 80,000 clones, approximately 81% detected once. This clone has just one count. The sequence was collected from an adult with an advanced solid tumor such as melanoma, head and neck, liver or kidney cancer. The material sequenced was CD4+ or CD8+ T cells sorted from blood, taken in a trial of the OX40 agonist ivuxolimab.

CDR3 nucleotides: TGTGCCAGCAGTTACAAGGGCGTCCTCACAGATACGCAGTATTTT. The encoded protein is CASSYKGVLTDTQYF. The J gene is TRBJ2-3, the V gene TRBV6-5; unclear D gene. V lost 2 bases and J 2 bases, leaving 11 bases between the germline ends. Germline lookup yields CDR1 MNHEY and CDR2 SVGAGI. CDR3 size: 15 residues.